The 20 T cell receptor beta chains in this list originate from one sample, sequenced in a study of shared clonotypes between healthy human individuals. Some clones are missing from TCRdb's copy, which holds only in-frame ones; the method was immunoSEQ multiplex PCR. The table shows around 2,000,000 clones, with under 95% occurring only once. Terminally differentiated effector memory CD45RA+ cells were excluded by CCR7 positive selection of CD45RO-negative cells. Sequencing input: naive CD8+ T cells from PBMCs. All receptors come from a man aged 18 to 29 in good health. Some clones in this sample may be carry-over from other donors' samples.

The chain combines TRBV27 with TRBJ2-1; 8 bases are shared with TRBD2. After removal of 1 base from V and 3 bases from J, the junction contained 5 bases not matched to a gene. CDR1 and CDR2 from the germline V gene are MNHEY and SMNVEV (reference sequence). The CDR3 has 16 amino acids. The CDR3 region has the DNA TGTGCCAGCAGTTTATTACCGGGAGGGCACTACAATGAGCAGTTCTTC. It codes for CASSLLPGGHYNEQFF.

V and J are TRBV9 and TRBJ2-2, with 7 nucleotides matching TRBD2. The V gene's germline CDR1 is SGDLS and CDR2 YYNGEE. With 4 bases clipped from V and 5 bases from J, the junction kept 11 bases outside the gene matches. This CDR3 has 16 residues. This CDR3 is CASSSRLAPHTGELFF. CDR3 DNA: TGTGCCAGCAGCTCTCGACTAGCTCCTCATACCGGGGAGCTGTTTTTT.

The chain employs TRBV7-8 and TRBJ2-3; D unresolved. This CDR3 spans 17 amino acids. CDR1 SGHVS and CDR2 FQNEAQ come from the germline V gene. The germline V and J ends were trimmed by 7 bases and 5 bases, with 25 bases remaining between them. This chain's CDR3 is CASILNLIRFGLDTQYF. DNA of the CDR3: TGTGCCAGCATCTTGAACCTCATTAGGTTCGGGCTAGATACGCAGTATTTT.

The CDR3 sequence is CASWEVRNEQFF. The CDR3 region has the DNA TGTGCCAGCTGGGAGGTTAGAAATGAGCAGTTCTTC. This chain joins TRBV27 and TRBJ2-1; D might be TRBD2 (6 bases). Germline CDR1 reads MNHEY; CDR2 reads SMNVEV (reference sequence). Trimming pared 8 bases from V and 7 bases from J, leaving 12 bases between. This CDR3 comprises 12 residues.

The gene calls are TRBV29-1 and TRBJ2-7; D unclear. This CDR3 contains 14 residues. V lost 4 bases and J 0 bases, leaving 13 bases between the germline ends. Germline V CDR1 and CDR2: SQVTM, ANQGSEA. CDR3 nucleotide sequence: TGCAGCGTTGTAGGCAGCAAAAGCTCCTACGAGCAGTACTTC. It yields the protein CSVVGSKSSYEQYF.

The chain is built from TRBV7-2 and TRBJ2-1; no clear D. The CDR3 spans 16 residues. Trimming pared 1 base from V and 4 bases from J, leaving 14 bases between. Germline lookup yields CDR1 SGHTA and CDR2 FQGNSA. DNA for the CDR3: TGTGCCAGCAGCTTAGAGGGCAGGTCGATTTACAATGAGCAGTTCTTC. Translating gives CASSLEGRSIYNEQFF.

The chain couples TRBV27 to TRBJ2-1; TRBD1 agrees at 8 bases. Germline assignment: CDR1 MNHEY and CDR2 SMNVEV (reference sequence). The CDR3 consists of 14 residues. V shed 0 bases and J 14 bases; nucleotides not matched to a gene: 9. DNA for the CDR3: TGTGCCAGCAGTTTATCGACTGGGATGGACAGGGAGTTCTTC. It codes for CASSLSTGMDREFF.

This chain connects TRBV9 to TRBJ1-5; D is undetermined. The germline gives CDR1 SGDLS, CDR2 YYNGEE. The CDR3 consists of 15 residues. Trimming cost V 4 bases and J 0 bases, with 11 bases left between them. CDR3 coding DNA: TGTGCCAGCAGCCCCGAATGGTATAGCAATCAGCCCCAGCATTTT. It translates to CASSPEWYSNQPQHF.

The V call is TRBV28, the J call TRBJ2-7; 9 bases map to TRBD1. This CDR3 is 16 amino acids long. The germline CDR1 and CDR2 sequences are MDHEN and SYDVKM. V lost 4 bases to trimming and J lost 0 bases; unmatched junction nucleotides: 7. This CDR3 reads CASSWRTGALSYEQYF. CDR3 nucleotides: TGTGCCAGCAGTTGGAGGACAGGGGCGCTCTCCTACGAGCAGTACTTC.

V usage is TRBV4-1 and J usage is TRBJ2-2; unclear D gene. Germline loops: CDR1 MGHRA, CDR2 YSYEKL. This CDR3 contains 15 residues. Trimming cost V 1 base and J 4 bases, with 10 bases left between them. For the CDR3, the DNA is TGCGCCAGCAGCCAAGTAAGGCATCTCACCGGGGAGCTGTTTTTT. Protein sequence: CASSQVRHLTGELFF.

The chain uses TRBV28 and TRBJ1-5, with 9 nucleotides matching TRBD1. The length of the CDR3 is 16 residues. The germline V gene has CDR1 MDHEN and CDR2 SYDVKM. The V gene end was trimmed by 3 bases and the J gene end by 5 bases; junction bases not matched to a gene: 8. As DNA, the CDR3 is TGTGCCAGCAGTTTCCAATGGACAGGGGTGCATCAGCCCCAGCATTTT. This sequence encodes CASSFQWTGVHQPQHF. The entire variable domain, with the rest obtained from reference TRBV28 and TRBJ1-5, is as follows: DVKVTQSSRYLVKRTGEKVFLECVQDMDHENMFWYRQDPGLGLRLIYFSYDVKMKEKGDIPEGYSVSREKKERFSLILESASTNQTSMYLCASSFQWTGVHQPQHFGDGTRLSIL.

Comment on this clone: The sample carries other DNA sequences with the same CDR3. The chain carries TRBV6-6 and TRBJ1-2, with D uncertain. CDR3 length equals 11 residues. From germline, CDR1 is MNHNY and CDR2 SVGAGI (reference sequence). The ends were cut back, 2 bases at V and 6 bases at J, with 4 bases in the middle. In DNA, the CDR3 is TGTGCCAGCAGTTACGGTGATGGCTACACCTTC. As protein: CASSYGDGYTF.

V gene TRBV2 combines with J gene TRBJ2-7; 7 bases match TRBD1. The germline CDR1 and CDR2 sequences are SNHLY and FYNNEI. The CDR3 has 15 residues. The junction had 14 bases not matched to a gene; V was cut back by 9 bases and J by 3 bases. CDR3 residues: CARRPFTGAGYEQYF. CDR3 coding DNA: TGTGCCAGAAGGCCCTTCACAGGGGCGGGCTACGAGCAGTACTTC.

The chain employs TRBV7-6 and TRBJ2-5; D not certain. This CDR3 has 16 residues. From germline, CDR1 is SGHVS and CDR2 FNYEAQ. V lost 4 bases and J lost 1, with 16 bases in between. This CDR3 is CASSYDAGPIQETQYF. The CDR3 nucleotides read TGTGCCAGCAGCTACGACGCCGGGCCGATCCAAGAGACCCAGTACTTC. The full variable domain, in which reference TRBV7-6 and TRBJ2-5 provide the parts outside the CDR3, is GAGVSQSPRYKVTKRGQDVALRCDPISGHVSLYWYRQALGQGPEFLTYFNYEAQQDKSGLPNDRFSAERPEGSISTLTIQRTEQRDSAMYRCASSYDAGPIQETQYFGPGTRLLVL.

The chain is built from TRBV5-1 and TRBJ1-4; no reliable D call. CDR1 is SGHRS and CDR2 is YFSETQ in the germline V gene. This CDR3 has 16 residues. The V end was cut by 2 bases, the J end by 5 bases, with 16 bases between. As DNA, the CDR3 is TGCGCCAGCAGCTTAAACCTCCGGGGTTTGAATGAAAAACTGTTTTTT. Translated, it gives CASSLNLRGLNEKLFF.

The rearrangement uses TRBV7-6 and TRBJ2-1, with 15 bases identical to TRBD2. Trimming at V came to 7 bases and at J to 7 bases, leaving 5 bases not matched to a gene. The germline gives CDR1 SGHVS, CDR2 FNYEAQ. The CDR3 is 15 residues long. The CDR3 nucleotides are TGTGCCAGCAACACGGGACTAGCGGGAGGTAATGAGCAGTTCTTC. This translates into CASNTGLAGGNEQFF.

J is TRBJ1-2 and V is TRBV29-1; no clear D. The CDR3 is 12 residues long. Germline V gene data show CDR1 as SQVTM and CDR2 as ANQGSEA. V gave up 5 bases and J gave up 0 bases, with 7 bases separating them. This CDR3 is CSVPGSNYGYTF. The CDR3 nucleotides read TGCAGCGTTCCGGGCTCTAACTATGGCTACACCTTC. Looking up the rest from reference TRBV29-1 and TRBJ1-2 gives the full variable domain: SAVISQKPSRDICQRGTSLTIQCQVDSQVTMMFWYRQQPGQSLTLIATANQGSEATYESGFVIDKFPISRPNLTFSTLTVSNMSPEDSSIYLCSVPGSNYGYTFGSGTRLTVV.

The chain is built from TRBV27 and TRBJ1-2; 12 bases agree with TRBD1. Unmatched junction bases numbered 4, after V lost 8 bases and J lost 0 bases. Germline V lookup: CDR1 MNHEY, CDR2 SMNVEV (reference sequence). The CDR3 is made up of 15 amino acids. CDR3: CASRDRGLSNYGYTF. In DNA form, the CDR3 reads TGTGCCAGCCGGGACAGGGGGCTTTCTAACTATGGCTACACCTTC.

This chain connects TRBV5-1 to TRBJ1-2; 8 bases agree with TRBD1. After removal of 3 bases from V and 2 bases from J, the junction contained 9 bases not matched to a gene. The CDR3 runs to 16 residues. Germline CDR1 SGHRS, CDR2 YFSETQ. The DNA for the CDR3 is TGCGCCAGCAGCTGGGACAGGCGGAGTGGGAACTATGGCTACACCTTC. Its protein is CASSWDRRSGNYGYTF. Using reference TRBV5-1 and TRBJ1-2 for the parts outside the CDR3, the full variable domain is KAGVTQTPRYLIKTRGQQVTLSCSPISGHRSVSWYQQTPGQGLQFLFEYFSETQRNKGNFPGRFSGRQFSNSRSEMNVSTLELGDSALYLCASSWDRRSGNYGYTFGSGTRLTVV.

The rearrangement joins TRBV7-2 to TRBJ2-2; D call uncertain. Trimming removed 5 bases at V and 7 bases at J, with 8 bases between. Germline V gives CDR1 SGHTA, CDR2 FQGNSA. The CDR3 covers 12 residues. The CDR3 DNA is TGTGCCAGCAGCCCCCGTATCGGGGAGCTGTTTTTT. Its protein product is CASSPRIGELFF.